These 32 T cell receptor beta chains originate from one sample sequenced in a study of T cell clusters in autoimmune cytopenias. TRB rearrangements were amplified by touch-down multiplex PCR with mixed TRB-A/B primers. TCRdb re-called the multiplex PCR reads and catalogs CDR3 proteins one per entry, DNA excluded. Seen in this sample are roughly 5,100 distinct CDR3 sequences; the ten most common clones hold approximately 15%. TRB amplification used around 0.25 ug of peripheral blood genomic DNA. These data were also reused for a study on T cell repertoires in aging, cancer and after chemotherapy.

Sequencing input: peripheral blood. The receptor source for this set is a human donor in good health.

The V gene is TRBV6-6, the J gene TRBJ1-2; the TCRdb call, TRBD1, lacks DNA for checking. CDR1 MNHNY and CDR2 SVGAGI come from the germline V gene (reference sequence). There are 17 residues in the CDR3. CDR3 sequence: CASTLGGGEGGNYGYTF.

By frequency, this clonotype registers medium-sized. The gene calls are TRBV19 and TRBJ1-2. The CDR3 consists of 13 residues. Germline V gives CDR1 LNHDA, CDR2 SQIVND (reference sequence). This CDR3 is CASTEPGGYGYTF.

The V call is TRBV12-3 or TRBV12-4, the J call TRBJ1-2; the D call of TRBD1 rests on TCRdb alone, since no DNA is present to check it. CDR3 length equals 14 residues. CDR3 sequence reads: CASSRGTGAYGYTF.

In terms of frequency, this clonotype is medium-sized. This chain links TRBV19 with TRBJ2-7. Germline values: CDR1 LNHDA, CDR2 SQIVND (reference sequence). The length of the CDR3 is 15 residues. CDR3 loop: CASSISVFGPLEQYF.

This clonotype is labeled medium-sized based on frequency. The chain uses TRBV6-2 or TRBV6-3 and TRBJ1-1; TCRdb's D call, TRBD1, is unchecked because there is no DNA. The germline gives CDR1 MNHEY, CDR2 SVGEGT. The CDR3 runs 15 residues. The CDR3 here is CASSDPGRPLPEAFF.

In terms of frequency, this clonotype is medium-sized (0.01 to 0.1%). V usage is TRBV6-1 and J usage is TRBJ1-2; TCRdb returns TRBD1, unconfirmable since there is no DNA. This CDR3 comprises 15 residues. Germline values: CDR1 MNHNS, CDR2 SASEGT. The CDR3 sequence is CASFSGTGNNYGYTF.

This clonotype is labeled medium-sized based on frequency. The chain joins TRBV15 to TRBJ1-2; TCRdb lists TRBD1, though no DNA is available to test this call. CDR3 size: 15 residues. The germline V gene encodes CDR1 LNHNV and CDR2 YYDKDF (reference sequence). CDR3 in amino acids: CATSRGTGVNYGYTF.

The chain couples TRBV12-3 or TRBV12-4 to TRBJ2-2; lacking DNA, the TRBD2 call made by TCRdb goes unchecked. The CDR3 contains 17 residues. The CDR3: CASSLGSGGADTGELFF.

This clonotype counts as medium-sized by frequency. The chain is built from TRBV19 and TRBJ2-7; lacking DNA, the TRBD1 call made by TCRdb goes unchecked. There are 15 residues in the CDR3. CDR1 and CDR2 (germline): LNHDA, SQIVND (reference sequence). CDR3 region: CASSMGGAPSYEQYF.

Judged by frequency, this clonotype is medium-sized. V gene TRBV6-6 combines with J gene TRBJ2-6; TCRdb names TRBD1, which stays unverified in the absence of DNA. Per the germline V gene, CDR1 is MNHNY and CDR2 is SVGAGI (reference sequence). This CDR3 contains 15 residues. The CDR3 loop is CASSYRDSGANVLTF.

This clonotype is labeled medium-sized (0.01 to 0.1%) based on frequency. CDR3 region: CASSRPGAYNEQFF. The V gene is TRBV5-4, the J gene TRBJ2-1; no DNA is available, so the TRBD1 call from TCRdb remains unchecked. The CDR3 spans 14 residues. Germline CDR1 reads SGHNT; CDR2 reads YYREEE (reference sequence).

This chain links TRBV5-1 with TRBJ2-1; TCRdb proposes TRBD2, but this gene call is untestable without DNA. Germline V gene data show CDR1 as SGHRS and CDR2 as YFSETQ. This CDR3 has 15 residues. CDR3 protein: CASSLKLAGVNEQFF.

In terms of frequency, this clonotype is medium-sized (0.01 to 0.1%). The rearrangement links TRBV19 to TRBJ1-3; TCRdb names TRBD1, which stays unverified in the absence of DNA. The CDR3 consists of 15 residues. Germline-derived CDR1 and CDR2 are LNHDA and SQIVND (reference sequence). The CDR3 spells CASQRPGTPGNTIYF.

This chain connects TRBV5-6 to TRBJ2-1. This CDR3 region has 15 residues. Germline-derived CDR1 and CDR2 are SGHDT and YYEEEE. The CDR3 loop is CASSELGSPYNEQFF.

V and J are TRBV6-1 and TRBJ2-1; TCRdb's D call of TRBD2 is untestable without DNA. Germline V gene data show CDR1 as MNHNS and CDR2 as SASEGT. There are 16 residues in the CDR3. The CDR3 loop reads CASSTGTSGGFGEQFF.

This chain joins TRBV10-3 and TRBJ1-4; TCRdb's assignment of TRBD1 cannot be checked, as there is no DNA. This CDR3 comprises 13 residues. CDR1 is ENHRY and CDR2 is SYGVKD in the germline V gene. The CDR3 sequence: CAISSGQNEKLFF.

This clonotype shows up as medium-sized by frequency. This chain connects TRBV30 to TRBJ2-5; there is no DNA to check the TCRdb D call of TRBD2. The CDR3 is 15 residues long. Germline lookup yields CDR1 GTSNPN and CDR2 SVGIG (reference sequence). The CDR3 region is CAWSPLANYQETQYF.

In terms of frequency, this clonotype is medium-sized. CDR3 loop: CASSSQPDEKLFF. The chain carries TRBV11-1 and TRBJ1-4. Germline V CDR1 and CDR2: SGHAT, FQDESV (reference sequence). This CDR3 has 13 amino acids.

The chain employs TRBV6-1 and TRBJ2-7. This CDR3 region has 14 residues. From germline, CDR1 is MNHNS and CDR2 SASEGT. The CDR3 is CASSKNRGLYEQYF.

The chain uses TRBV6-4 and TRBJ2-3; TCRdb reports TRBD1, a call that lacks DNA to check it against. CDR3 length equals 16 residues. Germline CDR1 is MRHNA and CDR2 is SNTAGT. The CDR3 here is CASSDSSGGSTDTQYF.

The rearrangement joins TRBV19 to TRBJ2-7; TCRdb lists TRBD2, though no DNA is available to test this call. Per germline, CDR1 LNHDA and CDR2 SQIVND (reference sequence). CDR3 size: 14 residues. The chain's CDR3 is CASSIGTGSYEQYF.

By frequency, this clonotype registers medium-sized (0.01 to 0.1%). The gene calls are TRBV19 and TRBJ1-1; the D call of TRBD1 rests on TCRdb alone, since no DNA is present to check it. The CDR3 has 14 residues. CDR1 and CDR2 from the germline V gene are LNHDA and SQIVND (reference sequence). CDR3 sequence: CASVRGGAGTEAFF.

CDR3 sequence: CAWGRTVTSTNEKLFF. The chain combines TRBV30 with TRBJ1-4. The CDR3 length is 16 residues. Germline CDR1 GTSNPN, CDR2 SVGIG (reference sequence).

The J gene is TRBJ2-3, the V gene TRBV5-6; checking the TCRdb D call of TRBD1 is not possible without DNA. Germline loops: CDR1 SGHDT, CDR2 YYEEEE. This CDR3 is built from 14 residues. The CDR3 here is CASSFPGTGKTQYF.

The chain employs TRBV5-4 and TRBJ2-5; TCRdb's assignment of TRBD2 cannot be checked, as there is no DNA. The CDR3 runs to 15 residues. Germline CDR1 reads SGHNT; CDR2 reads YYREEE (reference sequence). CDR3: CASSWGQGRAETQYF.

The genes are TRBV7-6 and TRBJ2-7; the TRBD1 assignment by TCRdb is unverifiable without DNA. There are 14 residues in the CDR3. Germline-derived CDR1 and CDR2 are SGHVS and FNYEAQ. The CDR3 is CASSWRRGEPEQYF.

Measured by frequency, this clonotype is medium-sized (0.01 to 0.1%). The CDR3 sequence: CASSTRGAYADTQYF. The chain joins TRBV19 to TRBJ2-3; with no DNA, the TCRdb D assignment of TRBD1 cannot be verified. CDR1 is LNHDA and CDR2 is SQIVND in the germline V gene (reference sequence). This CDR3 region has 15 residues.

This sequence joins TRBV5-1 and TRBJ1-2; TCRdb's D call of TRBD1 is untestable without DNA. Germline CDR1 is SGHRS and CDR2 is YFSETQ. The CDR3 contains 13 residues. CDR3 sequence: CASSSSGAAGYTF. Filled out from reference TRBV5-1 and TRBJ1-2, the complete variable domain reads KAGVTQTPRYLIKTRGQQVTLSCSPISGHRSVSWYQQTPGQGLQFLFEYFSETQRNKGNFPGRFSGRQFSNSRSEMNVSTLELGDSALYLCASSSSGAAGYTFGSGTRLTVV.

The chain is built from TRBV7-4 and TRBJ1-5; as DNA is missing, the TRBD1 call by TCRdb cannot be tested. The germline gives CDR1 SGHVT, CDR2 SQSDAQ. CDR3 length: 19 amino acids. CDR3 region: CASSSSGTGMGGGNQPQHF.

The chain joins TRBV5-1 to TRBJ1-1. Per the germline V gene, CDR1 is SGHRS and CDR2 is YFSETQ. CDR3 length: 12 residues. CDR3 in amino acids: CASSLAGWGAFF.

The CDR3 protein is CASRFTRGGGGVDEQFF. J is TRBJ2-1 and V is TRBV27; the D call from TCRdb, TRBD1, cannot be confirmed without DNA. This CDR3 comprises 17 residues. Germline CDR1 reads MNHEY; CDR2 reads SMNVEV (reference sequence).

The J gene is TRBJ1-4, the V gene TRBV13; with no DNA, the TCRdb D assignment of TRBD1 cannot be verified. CDR1 and CDR2 (germline): PRHDT, FYEKMQ (reference sequence). The CDR3 has 14 amino acids. The CDR3 sequence is CASSLGQGDEKLFF.